The count of the clone carrying this TCR beta chain is one. Germline V gene lookup returns CDR1 KGHSH and CDR2 LQKENI. V was clipped by 3 bases and J by 5 bases; unmatched bases: 9. The CDR3 has 15 amino acids. The source of the sample is a study of blood T cell repertoires in COVID-19. Study-wide background: Whether acute or convalescent, the COVID-19 samples came from the United States, Italy and Spain.

In the authors' methods: Estimated nucleated cell counts came from reference gene primer amplification. Clones were sequenced by immunoSEQ multiplex PCR, and TCRdb holds only the in-frame ones, with some missing. That table furnishes V, J and clone size, whereas the DNA furnished D and trimming. The repertoire includes some 250,000 clones, 88% of them detected once, and roughly 0.8% sits in the top ten. The sequencing input was peripheral blood. The clonotype was recovered from a woman in her twenties or thirties with acute or convalescent COVID-19. This sequence joins TRBV18 and TRBJ2-7, with 8 positions matching TRBD2. Here the CDR3 reads CASSPWTSRINEQYF. The DNA for the CDR3 is TGTGCCAGCTCACCTTGGACTAGCCGAATCAACGAGCAGTACTTC.